These 3 T cell receptor beta chains share one sample of origin, sequenced in a study of T cells in Graves' hyperthyroidism and ophthalmopathy. Researchers amplified the TCR beta CDR3 regions from RNA transcripts. First-round RT-PCR targeting the TCR CDR3 was performed with the HTBI primer set. Each CDR3 protein is one row after TCRdb ran MiXCR on the multiplex PCR reads. The table has 620,000 or so distinct CDR3 sequences, approximately 14% seen once; the top ten hold around 12%. Sequencing input: blood. These TCRs come from a woman aged 45-60 years with Graves' ophthalmopathy.

This clonotype appeared many times. V gene TRBV28 combines with J gene TRBJ2-5, with unresolved D. Germline V gene sequence: CDR1 MDHEN, CDR2 SYDVKM. V lost 8 bases to trimming and J lost 5 bases, with 6 bases between them. CDR3 length: 10 amino acids. The CDR3 DNA sequence: TGTGCCAGCCAAAGGGAGACCCAGTACTTC. Protein sequence: CASQRETQYF.

This clonotype was seen many times. The genes are TRBV12-3 or TRBV12-4 and TRBJ1-1; 7 positions agree with TRBD1. With 4 bases clipped from V and 8 bases from J, the junction kept 10 bases outside the gene matches. The CDR3 spans 14 residues. CDR3 region: CASSSSGGGMEAFF. DNA of the CDR3: TGTGCCAGCAGTTCATCTGGAGGGGGCATGGAAGCTTTCTTT.

This clonotype was counted ten times or more. The chain carries TRBV5-6 and TRBJ2-3, with 11 bases lining up with TRBD1. Germline assignment: CDR1 SGHDT and CDR2 YYEEEE. Unmatched junction bases numbered 8, after V lost 5 bases and J lost 6 bases. The CDR3 consists of 15 residues. The CDR3 loop is CASSLGQGATDTQYF. The CDR3, as DNA: TGTGCCAGCAGTCTCGGACAGGGGGCGACCGATACGCAGTATTTT.